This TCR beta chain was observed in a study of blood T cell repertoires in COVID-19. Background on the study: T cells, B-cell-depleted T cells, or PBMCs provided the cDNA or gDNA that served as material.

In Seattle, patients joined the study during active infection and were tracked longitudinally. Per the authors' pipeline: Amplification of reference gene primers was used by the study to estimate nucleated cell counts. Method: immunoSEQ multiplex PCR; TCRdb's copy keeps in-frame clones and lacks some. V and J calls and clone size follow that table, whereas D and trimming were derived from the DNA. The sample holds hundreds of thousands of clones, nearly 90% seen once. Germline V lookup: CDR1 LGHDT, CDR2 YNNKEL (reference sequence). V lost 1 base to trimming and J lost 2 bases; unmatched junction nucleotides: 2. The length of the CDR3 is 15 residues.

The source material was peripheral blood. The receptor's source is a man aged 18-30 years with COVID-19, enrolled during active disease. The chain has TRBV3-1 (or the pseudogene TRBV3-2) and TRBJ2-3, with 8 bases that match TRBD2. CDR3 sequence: CASSQVAGTTDTQYF. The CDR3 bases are TGTGCCAGCAGCCAAGTAGCGGGGACCACAGATACGCAGTATTTT.